The 28 T cell receptor beta chains presented below share a single source sample, sequenced in a study of control samples from healthy donors and cancer patients. Repertoires were generated with immunoSEQ multiplex PCR, while TCRdb's copy carries only in-frame clones and drops some. This table holds tens of thousands of clones, 93% found once. Material for sequencing was PBMCs. The receptors derive from a woman between 45 and 65 years old with head and neck cancer.

The chain is built from TRBV6-2 or TRBV6-3 and TRBJ1-2, with D unclear. V was shortened by 2 bases and J by 6 bases, with 4 bases between the two germline ends. The CDR3 contains 11 residues. Germline values: CDR1 MNHEY, CDR2 SVGEGT. CDR3 in amino acids: CASSYLHGYTF. The CDR3 coding sequence is TGTGCCAGCAGTTACCTCCATGGCTACACCTTC.

V and J are TRBV30 and TRBJ1-5; D gene ambiguous. V was pared by 3 bases and J by 5 bases, with 26 bases between. Germline CDR1 GTSNPN, CDR2 SVGIG (reference sequence). The CDR3 spans 18 residues. CDR3 loop: CAWSSLRVGSRRDQPQHF. Here the CDR3 DNA reads TGTGCCTGGAGCTCCCTAAGAGTCGGAAGCCGGAGGGATCAGCCCCAGCATTTT.

The rearrangement uses TRBV29-1 and TRBJ2-3; D assignment may be TRBD1 or TRBD2 (5 bases each). This CDR3 spans 14 amino acids. V shed 3 bases and J shed 5 bases, with 15 bases lying between them. CDR1 SQVTM and CDR2 ANQGSEA come from the germline V gene. Here the CDR3 reads CSVERGALRDTQYF. In DNA form, the CDR3 reads TGCAGCGTTGAGCGAGGGGCGCTAAGAGATACGCAGTATTTT.

The V call is TRBV5-1, the J call TRBJ1-5; 8 bases fit TRBD1. V shed 7 bases, J shed 4 bases, and the junction held 4 bases outside the gene matches. The V gene's germline CDR1 is SGHRS and CDR2 YFSETQ. The CDR3 runs 13 residues. CDR3 DNA sequence: TGCGCCAGCGCCCAGGGGGCGAATCAGCCCCAGCATTTT. As protein: CASAQGANQPQHF.

The V gene is TRBV3-1 (or the pseudogene TRBV3-2), the J gene TRBJ1-3; D is perhaps TRBD1 (5 bases). With 2 bases removed from V and 4 bases from J, the gap between germline ends came to 9 bases. Germline loops: CDR1 LGHDT, CDR2 YNNKEL (reference sequence). This CDR3 has 14 residues. The CDR3 DNA sequence: TGTGCCAGCAGCCAACAGGGAGCAGGAAACACCATATATTTT. Its translation: CASSQQGAGNTIYF.

This clone was detected only once. The chain joins TRBV28 to TRBJ1-2; 7 nucleotides align to TRBD1. Trimming took 10 bases from V and 2 from J; bases not matched to a gene: 7. This CDR3 is built from 13 residues. Germline assignment: CDR1 MDHEN and CDR2 SYDVKM. The CDR3 is CAISGGENYGYTF. In nucleotides, the CDR3 is TGTGCCATCTCAGGGGGTGAGAACTATGGCTACACCTTC.

The chain joins TRBV6-5 to TRBJ1-2; D possibly corresponds to TRBD1 (6 bases). CDR1 MNHEY and CDR2 SVGAGI come from the germline V gene. The CDR3 extends over 13 amino acids. V was trimmed by 9 bases and J by 4 bases, leaving 15 bases between them. CDR3 loop: CASTGRTVYGYTF. The CDR3 nucleotides read TGTGCCAGTACAGGGCGAACGGTCTATGGCTACACCTTC.

Points on this clone: The DNA is omitted, as the CDR3 cannot be located on it reliably, and the CDR3 follows TCRdb's listing. V gene TRBV24-1 combines with J gene TRBJ2-2. Termini included, the CDR3 measures 17 amino acids. Germline V lookup: CDR1 KGHDR, CDR2 SFDVKD. This CDR3 reads CATSEPRGVREPGSCFF.

The chain uses TRBV5-4 and TRBJ2-7; D is perhaps TRBD1 (6 bases). Germline assignment: CDR1 SGHNT and CDR2 YYREEE (reference sequence). The CDR3 spans 15 residues. Trimming pared 0 bases from V and 2 bases from J, leaving 12 bases between. In DNA form, the CDR3 reads TGTGCCAGCAGCTTGGTCGCGGCAGGGGCCTACGAGCAGTACTTC. This sequence encodes CASSLVAAGAYEQYF.

The CDR3 region has the DNA TGTGCCAGCAGCGTATCGCTAACTCAAGAGACCCAGTACTTC. Protein sequence: CASSVSLTQETQYF. The rearrangement joins TRBV9 to TRBJ2-5; D gene unclear. CDR1 is SGDLS and CDR2 is YYNGEE in the germline V gene. This CDR3 region has 14 residues. V was trimmed by 1 base and J by 2 bases, leaving 9 bases between them.

The gene calls are TRBV6-2 or TRBV6-3 and TRBJ2-7; TRBD2 might be the D (6 bases). Deletions cut 0 bases from V and 6 bases from J, with 15 bases between. This CDR3 is 15 amino acids long. CDR1 is MNHEY, CDR2 SVGEGT, per germline. Written as DNA, the CDR3 is TGTGCCAGCAGTTACTCACTTAGCGGCGCCTCCGAGCAGTACTTC. Encoded protein: CASSYSLSGASEQYF.

The chain combines TRBV27 with TRBJ2-7, with 12 bases lining up with TRBD2. There are 16 residues in the CDR3. Looked up from germline, CDR1 is MNHEY and CDR2 is SMNVEV (reference sequence). Trimming took 4 bases from V and 1 from J; bases not matched to a gene: 5. CDR3 bases: TGTGCCAGCAGTTCCCGACTAGCGGGAGAGTCCTACGAGCAGTACTTC. Its protein product is CASSSRLAGESYEQYF.

The chain carries TRBV30 and TRBJ1-1, with a possible D match to TRBD1 (6 bases). Trimming removed 0 bases at V and 7 bases at J, with 21 bases between. Germline loops: CDR1 GTSNPN, CDR2 SVGIG (reference sequence). The CDR3 has 16 amino acids. The CDR3 DNA reads as TGTGCCTGGAGTGTAAGCCCTGGGGGGGGCGCGGGTGAAGCTTTCTTT. Protein sequence: CAWSVSPGGGAGEAFF. Supplemented by reference TRBV30 and TRBJ1-1, the full variable domain reads SQTIHQWPATLVQPVGSPLSLECTVEGTSNPNLYWYRQAAGRGLQLLFYSVGIGQISSEVPQNLSASRPQDRQFILSSKKLLLSDSGFYLCAWSVSPGGGAGEAFFGQGTRLTVV.

The count of this clone is one. A junction boundary mismatches the germline segment, possibly from a read error. CDR3 sequence reads: CASSLYGRGNTIYF. DNA for the CDR3: TGTGCCAGCAGCTTATATGGTAGGGGAAACACCATATATTTT. This chain joins TRBV28 and TRBJ1-3; the D is unclear. The length of the CDR3 is 14 residues. The V gene's germline CDR1 is MDHEN and CDR2 SYDVKM.

The rearrangement joins TRBV11-2 to TRBJ2-7; possibly TRBD2 for D (6 bases). Trimming stripped 1 base from V and 2 bases from J, with 12 bases between. The CDR3 consists of 15 residues. Germline assignment: CDR1 SGHAT and CDR2 FQNNGV. The CDR3 spells CASSLGRDGTYEQYF. CDR3 DNA: TGTGCCAGCAGCTTAGGGCGGGATGGAACCTACGAGCAGTACTTC.

The chain is built from TRBV28 and TRBJ2-5; D is perhaps TRBD1 or TRBD2 (5 bases each). Germline V lookup: CDR1 MDHEN, CDR2 SYDVKM. CDR3 size: 13 residues. V was trimmed by 2 bases and J by 4 bases, leaving 8 bases between them. DNA of the CDR3: TGTGCCAGCAGTTTAAATGGGGGAGAGACCCAGTACTTC. Its protein is CASSLNGGETQYF. Drawing the rest from reference TRBV28 and TRBJ2-5, the complete variable domain is DVKVTQSSRYLVKRTGEKVFLECVQDMDHENMFWYRQDPGLGLRLIYFSYDVKMKEKGDIPEGYSVSREKKERFSLILESASTNQTSMYLCASSLNGGETQYFGPGTRLLVL.

This chain uses TRBV5-1 with TRBJ1-1, with 9 nucleotides matching TRBD1. V lost 3 bases to trimming and J lost 4 bases; unmatched junction nucleotides: 4. Germline V gene lookup returns CDR1 SGHRS and CDR2 YFSETQ. This CDR3 is 14 amino acids long. The CDR3 coding sequence is TGCGCCAGCAGCTCACAGGGGGCTATCACTGAAGCTTTCTTT. Translating it yields CASSSQGAITEAFF.

The rearrangement joins TRBV19 to TRBJ1-3; D possibly corresponds to TRBD1 (5 bases). V lost 8 bases and J 0 bases, leaving 11 bases between the germline ends. Germline V gene data show CDR1 as LNHDA and CDR2 as SQIVND (reference sequence). CDR3 length: 14 amino acids. CDR3 sequence: CASSRGDSGNTIYF. CDR3 DNA: TGTGCCAGTTCCCGGGGGGACTCTGGAAACACCATATATTTT.

The rearrangement links TRBV5-1 to TRBJ2-1, with D tentatively TRBD2 (7 bases). The germline V gene has CDR1 SGHRS and CDR2 YFSETQ. The ends were cut back, 3 bases at V and 3 bases at J, with 13 bases in the middle. The CDR3 spans 15 residues. The CDR3 region is CASSWGLADYNEQFF. CDR3 coding DNA: TGCGCCAGCAGCTGGGGGCTAGCGGACTACAATGAGCAGTTCTTC.

This chain uses TRBV24-1 with TRBJ1-2; TRBD1 matches 7 bases. This CDR3 comprises 15 residues. Germline assignment: CDR1 KGHDR and CDR2 SFDVKD. J lost 4 bases, V lost 4 bases, and 8 bases had no gene match. The CDR3 bases are TGTGCCACCAGTGACAGGGACAGATCCCCCTATGGCTACACCTTC. This codes for CATSDRDRSPYGYTF.

The genes are TRBV7-2 and TRBJ1-1, with D uncertain. V was pared by 0 bases and J by 1 base, with 12 bases between. In germline, CDR1 is SGHTA, CDR2 FQGNSA. The CDR3 covers 16 residues. CDR3 sequence: CASSLAPRLPNTEAFF. The CDR3 DNA reads as TGTGCCAGCAGCTTAGCCCCAAGGCTGCCGAACACTGAAGCTTTCTTT.

V is TRBV28 and J is TRBJ1-1, with unresolved D. Trimming took 6 bases from V and 1 from J, leaving 9 bases between them. There are 13 residues in the CDR3. Germline V gene sequence: CDR1 MDHEN, CDR2 SYDVKM. The CDR3: CASSPGRNTEAFF. CDR3 sequence (DNA): TGTGCCAGCAGCCCTGGACGGAACACTGAAGCTTTCTTT.

This chain connects TRBV6-5 to TRBJ1-5; unclear D gene. The CDR3 spans 14 residues. Germline-derived CDR1 and CDR2 are MNHEY and SVGAGI. Between the trimmed V and J ends, which lost 6 bases and 5 bases, there was a span of 14 bases. The CDR3 bases are TGTGCCAGCAGGAACCCGGGGATGGATCAGCCCCAGCATTTT. It is translated as CASRNPGMDQPQHF.

This clone came up once. The chain carries TRBV5-1 and TRBJ1-2; a possible D gene is TRBD1 (6 bases). This CDR3 has 15 amino acids. CDR1 and CDR2 from the germline V gene are SGHRS and YFSETQ. The V end was cut by 2 bases, the J end by 0 bases, with 11 bases between. The CDR3 here is CASSFGGPANYGYTF. The CDR3, as DNA: TGCGCCAGCAGCTTCGGGGGCCCTGCTAACTATGGCTACACCTTC.

The chain links TRBV6-2 or TRBV6-3 to TRBJ1-1, with D hard to call. The CDR3 consists of 14 residues. Trimming shortened V by 2 bases and J by 4 bases, and 11 bases separated the two germline ends. Germline CDR1 and CDR2: MNHEY and SVGEGT. For the CDR3, the DNA is TGTGCCAGCAGTTACAGTCGGGCTGGCACTGAAGCTTTCTTT. Translating it yields CASSYSRAGTEAFF.

This CDR3 is CASSRGDNSPLHF. CDR3 coding DNA: TGTGCCAGCAGCCGCGGGGATAATTCACCCCTCCACTTT. This rearrangement joins TRBV12-3 or TRBV12-4 to TRBJ1-6, with no clear D. The CDR3 totals 13 residues. V lost 6 bases, J lost 5 bases, and 8 bases lay in between.

The chain employs TRBV13 and TRBJ1-3; no clear D gene. Trimming shortened V by 5 bases and J by 4 bases, and 9 bases separated the two germline ends. Germline lookup yields CDR1 PRHDT and CDR2 FYEKMQ (reference sequence). This CDR3 comprises 13 residues. The CDR3 protein is CASSGGKGNTIYF. CDR3 DNA sequence: TGTGCCAGCAGCGGAGGGAAGGGAAACACCATATATTTT. Supplemented by reference TRBV13 and TRBJ1-3, the full variable domain reads AAGVIQSPRHLIKEKRETATLKCYPIPRHDTVYWYQQGPGQDPQFLISFYEKMQSDKGSIPDRFSAQQFSDYHSELNMSSLELGDSALYFCASSGGKGNTIYFGEGSWLTVV.

Only one count was recorded for this clone. V and J are TRBV5-1 and TRBJ2-6; D is unclear. Germline values: CDR1 SGHRS, CDR2 YFSETQ. The CDR3 runs to 16 residues. With 1 base removed from V and 0 bases from J, the gap between germline ends came to 8 bases. In nucleotides, the CDR3 is TGCGCCAGCAGCTTGAGTTATCCCTCTGGGGCCAACGTCCTGACTTTC. Protein product: CASSLSYPSGANVLTF.